A selection of T cell receptor beta chains follows, all from one sample in a study of spatial heterogeneity in lung cancer. One entry per CDR3 protein results from TCRdb running MiXCR on the 5' RACE reads. The repertoire holds some 78,000 distinct CDR3 sequences, with approximately 8% as singletons. The material was PBMCs, obtained at surgery. These receptors came from a male donor with early-stage non-small cell lung cancer. CDR3s include the opening cysteine and the closing phenylalanine or tryptophan. Each record gives: V gene, D gene, J gene, clone size, CDR3 protein, CDR3 DNA. A D gene is named only where the DNA matches it firmly. A clone size is listed for some rows: how often the clone was seen (once, few, many), or a class if it is expanded.

V: TRBV3-1; D: .; J: TRBJ1-1; size: many; CDR3: CASSQEGRDTEAFF; DNA: TGTGCCAGCAGCCAAGAGGGCCGGGACACTGAAGCTTTCTTT
V: TRBV5-1; D: .; J: TRBJ2-7; size: few; CDR3: CASSRGARPVGDYEQYF; DNA: TGCGCCAGCAGCCGAGGGGCGCGTCCCGTCGGGGACTACGAGCAGTACTTC
V: TRBV7-2; D: .; J: TRBJ2-3; size: many; CDR3: CASSPSWSTDTQYF; DNA: TGTGCCAGCAGCCCTAGCTGGAGCACAGATACGCAGTATTTT
V: TRBV4-2; D: TRBD2; J: TRBJ2-3; size: few; CDR3: CASSQDREAGGRTDTQYF; DNA: TGTGCCAGCAGCCAAGATCGGGAGGCGGGAGGGCGCACAGATACGCAGTATTTT
V: TRBV27; D: .; J: TRBJ2-3; size: many; CDR3: CASSSPLRDVRADTQYF; DNA: TGTGCCAGCAGTTCCCCCCTGAGGGACGTGAGGGCAGATACGCAGTATTTT
V: TRBV28; D: TRBD1; J: TRBJ1-2; size: many; CDR3: CASTVQGGYGYTF; DNA: TGTGCCAGCACCGTTCAGGGGGGGTATGGCTACACCTTC
V: TRBV10-3; D: .; J: TRBJ2-7; size: many; CDR3: CAISEGSFYEQYF; DNA: TGTGCCATCAGTGAGGGGTCCTTCTACGAGCAGTACTTC
V: TRBV10-1; D: .; J: TRBJ2-1; size: many; CDR3: CASSGSAGKFYEQFF; DNA: TGCGCCAGCAGTGGTTCGGCAGGGAAATTCTATGAGCAGTTCTTC
V: TRBV4-1; D: .; J: TRBJ2-7; size: few; CDR3: CASSQLRSYEQYF; DNA: TGCGCCAGCAGCCAGCTTAGATCCTACGAGCAGTACTTC
V: TRBV11-3; D: .; J: TRBJ2-7; size: many; CDR3: CASSSRVSAEQYF; DNA: TGTGCCAGCAGCTCCAGGGTTTCGGCCGAGCAGTACTTC
V: TRBV6-5; D: .; J: TRBJ2-7; size: .; CDR3: CASSQREGAYEQYF; DNA: TGTGCCAGCAGCCAGCGAGAGGGGGCCTACGAGCAGTACTTC
V: TRBV20-1; D: TRBD1; J: TRBJ2-4; size: few; CDR3: CSANPRRGLKNIQYF; DNA: TGCAGTGCTAACCCACGCAGGGGGCTAAAAAACATTCAGTACTTC
V: TRBV18; D: .; J: TRBJ1-6; size: few; CDR3: CASALDRYNSPLHF; DNA: TGTGCCAGCGCGCTCGACAGATATAATTCACCCCTCCACTTT
V: TRBV9; D: .; J: TRBJ2-1; size: .; CDR3: CASSSHQRIVNEQFF; DNA: TGTGCCAGCAGCTCCCATCAAAGGATTGTCAATGAGCAGTTCTTC
V: TRBV12-3/TRBV12-4; D: .; J: TRBJ2-3; size: .; CDR3: CASSLGRTLAGDTQYF; DNA: TGTGCCAGCAGTTTAGGTAGGACACTAGCAGGAGATACGCAGTATTTT
V: TRBV21-1; D: .; J: TRBJ1-6; size: many; CDR3: CASSTDSFGSPLHF; DNA: TGTGCCAGCAGCACCGACAGCTTCGGTTCACCCCTCCACTTT
V: TRBV3-1; D: .; J: TRBJ1-1; size: many; CDR3: CASSQWRETNTEAFF; DNA: TGTGCCAGCAGCCAATGGAGGGAGACGAACACTGAAGCTTTCTTT
V: TRBV6-1; D: TRBD2; J: TRBJ2-5; size: .; CDR3: CASKQAGGRETQYF; DNA: TGTGCCAGCAAACAAGCGGGAGGACGAGAGACCCAGTACTTC
V: TRBV20-1; D: .; J: TRBJ2-5; size: few; CDR3: CSPPKETQYF; DNA: TGCAGTCCACCCAAAGAGACCCAGTACTTC
V: TRBV4-1; D: .; J: TRBJ2-1; size: many; CDR3: CASSPSTGTTYNEQFF; DNA: TGCGCCAGCAGCCCGTCCACGGGAACCACCTACAATGAGCAGTTCTTC
V: TRBV7-8; D: .; J: TRBJ2-3; size: .; CDR3: CASSYPLQGPSTDTQYF; DNA: TGTGCCAGCAGCTATCCCTTACAGGGACCGAGCACAGATACGCAGTATTTT
V: TRBV30; D: .; J: TRBJ2-7; size: .; CDR3: CAWSHKYEQYF; DNA: TGTGCCTGGAGCCATAAGTACGAGCAGTACTTC
V: TRBV9; D: TRBD1; J: TRBJ1-3; size: many; CDR3: CASSATGGSGNTIYF; DNA: TGTGCCAGCAGCGCAACAGGGGGCTCTGGAAACACCATATATTTT
V: TRBV6-5; D: .; J: TRBJ2-1; size: many; CDR3: CASSFQGGDNEQFF; DNA: TGTGCCAGCAGTTTTCAGGGGGGGGACAATGAGCAGTTCTTC
V: TRBV21-1; D: .; J: TRBJ2-7; size: few; CDR3: CASQGQRDYEQYF; DNA: TGTGCCAGCCAGGGACAGAGAGACTACGAGCAGTACTTC
V: TRBV3-1; D: .; J: TRBJ1-1; size: many; CDR3: CASSQIEGREAFF; DNA: TGTGCCAGCAGCCAAATTGAGGGACGGGAAGCTTTCTTT
V: TRBV2; D: TRBD1; J: TRBJ1-6; size: .; CDR3: CASSRDRGGSPLHF; DNA: TGTGCCAGCAGTCGGGACAGGGGAGGATCACCCCTCCACTTT
V: TRBV4-2; D: .; J: TRBJ1-5; size: many; CDR3: CASSLERAQQPQHF; DNA: TGTGCCAGCAGCCTGGAGCGGGCCCAGCAGCCCCAGCATTTT
V: TRBV6-2/TRBV6-3; D: .; J: TRBJ2-7; size: many; CDR3: CASSYVNTYEQYF; DNA: TGTGCCAGCAGTTACGTGAATACCTACGAGCAGTACTTC
V: TRBV28; D: .; J: TRBJ2-2; size: many; CDR3: CASSFGGTGELFF; DNA: TGTGCCAGCAGTTTCGGGGGCACCGGGGAGCTGTTTTTT
V: TRBV11-3; D: .; J: TRBJ2-7; size: many; CDR3: CASSLTLIYEQYF; DNA: TGTGCCAGCAGTCTCACTTTGATCTATGAGCAGTACTTC
V: TRBV7-2; D: .; J: TRBJ1-2; size: many; CDR3: CASSLGQPWGYTF; DNA: TGTGCCAGCAGCTTAGGGCAGCCTTGGGGCTACACCTTC
V: TRBV24-1; D: TRBD2; J: TRBJ2-1; size: .; CDR3: CATSDPTSGLYNEQFF; DNA: TGTGCCACCAGTGACCCGACTAGCGGGCTCTACAATGAGCAGTTCTTC
V: TRBV2; D: .; J: TRBJ2-1; size: .; CDR3: CASSEAAEQFF; DNA: TGTGCCAGCAGTGAGGCGGCCGAGCAGTTCTTC
V: TRBV4-1; D: .; J: TRBJ2-3; size: .; CDR3: CASSQGAGTPDTQYF; DNA: TGCGCCAGCAGCCAAGGGGCCGGGACCCCAGATACGCAGTATTTT
V: TRBV9; D: .; J: TRBJ1-1; size: many; CDR3: CASSPSGMNTEAFF; DNA: TGTGCCAGCAGCCCCTCGGGGATGAACACTGAAGCTTTCTTT
V: TRBV20-1; D: .; J: TRBJ1-1; size: many; CDR3: CSASRIVVWDTEAFF; DNA: TGCAGTGCTAGTAGGATTGTGGTTTGGGACACTGAAGCTTTCTTT
V: TRBV6-2/TRBV6-3; D: .; J: TRBJ2-1; size: few; CDR3: CASSGLAPRRFYNEQFF; DNA: TGTGCCAGCAGTGGCCTAGCGCCGAGACGTTTTTACAATGAGCAGTTCTTC
V: TRBV27; D: .; J: TRBJ2-4; size: many; CDR3: CASSFAGNWKNIQYF; DNA: TGTGCCAGCAGTTTCGCGGGGAACTGGAAAAACATTCAGTACTTC
V: TRBV20-1; D: .; J: TRBJ2-3; size: .; CDR3: CSANRVGEEQYF; DNA: TGCAGTGCGAACAGGGTTGGGGAGGAGCAGTATTTT
V: TRBV5-6; D: .; J: TRBJ1-1; size: few; CDR3: CASSLWTVMNTEAFF; DNA: TGTGCCAGCAGCCTGTGGACAGTGATGAACACTGAAGCTTTCTTT
V: TRBV5-5; D: .; J: TRBJ2-3; size: many; CDR3: CASSLGSGTWRTDTQYF; DNA: TGTGCCAGCAGCTTGGGGTCGGGGACTTGGCGCACAGATACGCAGTATTTT
V: TRBV27; D: TRBD1; J: TRBJ2-6; size: .; CDR3: CASTGQLRSGANVLTF; DNA: TGTGCCAGCACGGGACAGCTGAGATCTGGGGCCAACGTCCTGACTTTC
V: TRBV20-1; D: .; J: TRBJ2-1; size: many; CDR3: CSARDSRGGDEQFF; DNA: TGCAGTGCTAGAGATTCCAGGGGCGGGGACGAGCAGTTCTTC
V: TRBV10-3; D: .; J: TRBJ1-1; size: .; CDR3: CAISESDGMNTEAFF; DNA: TGTGCCATCAGTGAGAGCGACGGTATGAACACTGAAGCTTTCTTT
V: TRBV7-2; D: .; J: TRBJ2-7; size: few; CDR3: CASSLDYNSYEQYF; DNA: TGTGCCAGCAGCTTAGACTACAACTCCTACGAGCAGTACTTC
V: TRBV6-4; D: .; J: TRBJ2-2; size: many; CDR3: CASSNRLDTGELFF; DNA: TGTGCCAGCAGTAACAGACTTGACACCGGGGAGCTGTTTTTT
V: TRBV11-2; D: .; J: TRBJ2-1; size: .; CDR3: CASSNSFRDAFNEQFF; DNA: TGTGCCAGCAGCAACTCGTTCCGGGACGCCTTTAATGAGCAGTTCTTC
V: TRBV3-1; D: TRBD2; J: TRBJ2-3; size: few; CDR3: CASSQELAGGGDTQYF; DNA: TGTGCCAGCAGCCAAGAGCTAGCGGGAGGTGGGGATACGCAGTATTTT
V: TRBV27; D: .; J: TRBJ2-1; size: .; CDR3: CASSLTRGSRFF; DNA: TGTGCCAGCAGTTTAACACGTGGAAGCCGGTTCTTC
V: TRBV6-2/TRBV6-3; D: TRBD1; J: TRBJ1-5; size: many; CDR3: CASSPTRAVGTAGNQPQHF; DNA: TGTGCCAGCAGTCCTACCCGGGCGGTCGGGACAGCCGGCAATCAGCCCCAGCATTTT
V: TRBV30; D: .; J: TRBJ1-5; size: many; CDR3: CAWSAGSNQPQHF; DNA: TGTGCCTGGAGTGCAGGGAGCAATCAGCCCCAGCATTTT
V: TRBV11-2; D: TRBD2; J: TRBJ2-7; size: few; CDR3: CASSPRLAGHSYEQYF; DNA: TGTGCCAGCAGCCCTCGACTAGCGGGACACTCCTACGAGCAGTACTTC
V: TRBV5-5; D: TRBD2; J: TRBJ2-7; size: few; CDR3: CASSLLDPGGDSYEQYF; DNA: TGTGCCAGCAGCTTGCTCGACCCGGGGGGAGACTCCTACGAGCAGTACTTC
V: TRBV7-9; D: TRBD1; J: TRBJ2-7; size: .; CDR3: CASSTDRGEQYF; DNA: TGTGCCAGCAGCACTGACAGGGGCGAGCAGTACTTC
V: TRBV7-9; D: TRBD1; J: TRBJ1-3; size: many; CDR3: CASSSTGMFGNTIYF; DNA: TGTGCCAGCAGCTCGACAGGGATGTTTGGAAACACCATATATTTT
V: TRBV6-6; D: .; J: TRBJ1-5; size: once; CDR3: CASSYSGEPQHF; DNA: TGTGCCAGCAGTTACTCTGGGGAGCCCCAGCATTTT
V: TRBV7-2; D: TRBD2; J: TRBJ2-2; size: many; CDR3: CASSWTSGNTGELFF; DNA: TGTGCCAGCAGCTGGACTAGCGGGAACACCGGGGAGCTGTTTTTT
V: TRBV29-1; D: .; J: TRBJ2-7; size: few; CDR3: CSVETGTYEQYF; DNA: TGCAGCGTTGAAACAGGGACCTACGAGCAGTACTTC
V: TRBV19; D: TRBD1; J: TRBJ1-2; size: many; CDR3: CASSLTTGEGYTF; DNA: TGTGCCAGTAGTTTAACGACAGGGGAGGGCTACACCTTC